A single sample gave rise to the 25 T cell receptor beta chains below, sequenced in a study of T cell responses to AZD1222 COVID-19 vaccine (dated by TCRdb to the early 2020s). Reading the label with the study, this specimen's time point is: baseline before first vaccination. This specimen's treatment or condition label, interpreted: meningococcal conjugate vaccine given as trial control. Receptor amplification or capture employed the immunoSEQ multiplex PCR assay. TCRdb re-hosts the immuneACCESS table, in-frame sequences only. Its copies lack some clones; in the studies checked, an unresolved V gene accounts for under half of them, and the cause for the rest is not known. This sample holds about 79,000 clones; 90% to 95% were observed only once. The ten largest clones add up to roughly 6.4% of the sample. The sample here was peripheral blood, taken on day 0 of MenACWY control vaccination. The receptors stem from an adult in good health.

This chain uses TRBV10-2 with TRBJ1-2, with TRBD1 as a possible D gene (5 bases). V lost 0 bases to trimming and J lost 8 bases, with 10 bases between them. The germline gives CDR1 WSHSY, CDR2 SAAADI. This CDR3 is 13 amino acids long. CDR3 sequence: CASSESWGKGYTF. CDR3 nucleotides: TGCGCCAGCAGTGAGTCTTGGGGGAAAGGCTACACCTTC.

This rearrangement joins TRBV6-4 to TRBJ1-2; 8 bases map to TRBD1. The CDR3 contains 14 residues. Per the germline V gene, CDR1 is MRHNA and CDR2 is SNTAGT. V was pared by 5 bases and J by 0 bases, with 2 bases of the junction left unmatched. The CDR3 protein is CASSRDRTNYGYTF. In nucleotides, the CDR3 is TGTGCCAGCAGTCGGGACAGGACTAACTATGGCTACACCTTC.

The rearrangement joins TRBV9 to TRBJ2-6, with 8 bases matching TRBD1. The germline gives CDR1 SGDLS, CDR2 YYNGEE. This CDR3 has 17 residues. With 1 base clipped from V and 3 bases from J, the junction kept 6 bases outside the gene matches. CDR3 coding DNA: TGTGCCAGCAGCGTAAGTCCAGGGGGCTATGGGGCCAACGTCCTGACTTTC. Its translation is CASSVSPGGYGANVLTF. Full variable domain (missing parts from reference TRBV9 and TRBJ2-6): DSGVTQTPKHLITATGQRVTLRCSPRSGDLSVYWYQQSLDQGLQFLIQYYNGEERAKGNILERFSAQQFPDLHSELNLSSLELGDSALYFCASSVSPGGYGANVLTFGAGSRLTVL.

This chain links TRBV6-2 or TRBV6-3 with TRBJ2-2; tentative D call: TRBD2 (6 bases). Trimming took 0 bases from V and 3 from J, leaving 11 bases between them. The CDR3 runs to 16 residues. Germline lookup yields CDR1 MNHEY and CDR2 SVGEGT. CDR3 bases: TGTGCCAGCAGTTACTCTTCTAGCGCCGACACCGGGGAGCTGTTTTTT. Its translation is CASSYSSSADTGELFF.

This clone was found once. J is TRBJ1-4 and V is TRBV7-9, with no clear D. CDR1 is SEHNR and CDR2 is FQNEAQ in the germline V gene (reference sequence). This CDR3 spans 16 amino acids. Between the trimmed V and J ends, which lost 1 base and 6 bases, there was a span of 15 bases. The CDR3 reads CASSLGALLGDEKLFF. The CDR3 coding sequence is TGTGCCAGCAGCTTAGGGGCCCTGCTAGGCGATGAAAAACTGTTTTTT.

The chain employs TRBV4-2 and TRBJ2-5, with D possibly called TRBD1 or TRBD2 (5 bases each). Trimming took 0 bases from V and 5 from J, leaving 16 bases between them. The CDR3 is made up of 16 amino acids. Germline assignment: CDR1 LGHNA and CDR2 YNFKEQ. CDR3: CASSQDQGQGVETQYF. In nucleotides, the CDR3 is TGTGCCAGCAGCCAAGATCAAGGCCAGGGAGTGGAGACCCAGTACTTC.

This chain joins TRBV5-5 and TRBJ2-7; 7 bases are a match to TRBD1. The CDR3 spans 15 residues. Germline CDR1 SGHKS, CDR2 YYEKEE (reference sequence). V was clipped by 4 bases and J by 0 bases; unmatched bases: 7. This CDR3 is CASSPGQSSSYEQYF. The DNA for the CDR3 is TGTGCCAGCAGCCCGGGACAGTCGAGCTCCTACGAGCAGTACTTC.

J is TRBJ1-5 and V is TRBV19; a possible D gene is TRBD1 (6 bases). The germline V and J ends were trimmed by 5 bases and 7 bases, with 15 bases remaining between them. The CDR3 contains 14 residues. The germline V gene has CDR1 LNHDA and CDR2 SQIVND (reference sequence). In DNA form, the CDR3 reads TGTGCCAGTAGTTTGTCAGGGGATCGCCAGCCCCAGCATTTT. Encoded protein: CASSLSGDRQPQHF.

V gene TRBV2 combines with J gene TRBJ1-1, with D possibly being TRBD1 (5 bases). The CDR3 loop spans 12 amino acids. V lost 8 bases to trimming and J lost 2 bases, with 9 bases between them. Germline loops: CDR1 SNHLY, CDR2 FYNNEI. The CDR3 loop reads CASGTLNTEAFF. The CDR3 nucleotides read TGTGCCAGCGGGACTCTTAACACTGAAGCTTTCTTT.

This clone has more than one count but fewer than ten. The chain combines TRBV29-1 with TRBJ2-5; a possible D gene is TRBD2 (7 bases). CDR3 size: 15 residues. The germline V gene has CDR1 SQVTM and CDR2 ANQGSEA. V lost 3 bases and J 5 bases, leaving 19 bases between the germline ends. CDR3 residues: CSVEAERGRAETQYF. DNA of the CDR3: TGCAGCGTTGAGGCGGAGAGGGGGAGGGCGGAGACCCAGTACTTC. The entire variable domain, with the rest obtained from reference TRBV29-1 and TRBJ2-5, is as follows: SAVISQKPSRDICQRGTSLTIQCQVDSQVTMMFWYRQQPGQSLTLIATANQGSEATYESGFVIDKFPISRPNLTFSTLTVSNMSPEDSSIYLCSVEAERGRAETQYFGPGTRLLVL.

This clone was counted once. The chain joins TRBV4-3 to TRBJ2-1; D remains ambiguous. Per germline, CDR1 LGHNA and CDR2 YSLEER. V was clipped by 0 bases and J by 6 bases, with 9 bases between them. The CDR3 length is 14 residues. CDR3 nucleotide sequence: TGCGCCAGCAGCCAAGAGGTCCAGACCAATGAGCAGTTCTTC. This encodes CASSQEVQTNEQFF.

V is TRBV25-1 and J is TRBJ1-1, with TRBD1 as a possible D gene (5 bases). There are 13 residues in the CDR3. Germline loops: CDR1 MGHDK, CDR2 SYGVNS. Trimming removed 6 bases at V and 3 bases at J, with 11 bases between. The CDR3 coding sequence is TGTGCCAGCAGAGGGACTGGGTACACTGAAGCTTTCTTT. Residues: CASRGTGYTEAFF.

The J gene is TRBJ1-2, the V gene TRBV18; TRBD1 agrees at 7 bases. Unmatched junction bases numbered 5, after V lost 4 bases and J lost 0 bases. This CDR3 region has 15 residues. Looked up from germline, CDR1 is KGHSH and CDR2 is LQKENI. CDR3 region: CASSRGTAANYGYTF. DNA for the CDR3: TGTGCCAGCTCACGAGGGACAGCCGCTAACTATGGCTACACCTTC. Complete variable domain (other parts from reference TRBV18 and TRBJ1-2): NAGVMQNPRHLVRRRGQEARLRCSPMKGHSHVYWYRQLPEEGLKFMVYLQKENIIDESGMPKERFSAEFPKEGPSILRIQQVVRGDSAAYFCASSRGTAANYGYTFGSGTRLTVV.

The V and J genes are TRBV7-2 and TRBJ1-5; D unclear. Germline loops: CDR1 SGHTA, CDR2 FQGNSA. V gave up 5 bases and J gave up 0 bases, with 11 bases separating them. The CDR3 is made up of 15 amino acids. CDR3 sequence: CASSLVQNSNQPQHF. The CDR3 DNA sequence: TGTGCCAGCAGCCTAGTACAAAATAGCAATCAGCCCCAGCATTTT.

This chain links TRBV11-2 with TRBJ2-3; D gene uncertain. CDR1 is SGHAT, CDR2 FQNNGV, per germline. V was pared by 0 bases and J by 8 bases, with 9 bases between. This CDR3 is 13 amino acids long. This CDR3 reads CASSLDGSGTQYF. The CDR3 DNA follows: TGTGCCAGCAGCTTAGATGGGTCGGGTACGCAGTATTTT.

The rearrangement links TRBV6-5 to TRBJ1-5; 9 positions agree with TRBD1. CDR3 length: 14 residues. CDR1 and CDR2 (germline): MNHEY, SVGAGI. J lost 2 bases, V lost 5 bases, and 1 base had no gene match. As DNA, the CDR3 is TGTGCCAGCAGTCGACAGGGGGGCAATCAGCCCCAGCATTTT. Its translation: CASSRQGGNQPQHF.

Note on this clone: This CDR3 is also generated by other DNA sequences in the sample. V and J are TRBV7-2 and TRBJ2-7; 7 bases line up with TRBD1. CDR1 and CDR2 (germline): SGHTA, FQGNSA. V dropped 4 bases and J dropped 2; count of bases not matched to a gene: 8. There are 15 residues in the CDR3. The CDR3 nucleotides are TGTGCCAGCAGCTCCAAGATCGGGACAGCCTACGAGCAGTACTTC. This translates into CASSSKIGTAYEQYF.

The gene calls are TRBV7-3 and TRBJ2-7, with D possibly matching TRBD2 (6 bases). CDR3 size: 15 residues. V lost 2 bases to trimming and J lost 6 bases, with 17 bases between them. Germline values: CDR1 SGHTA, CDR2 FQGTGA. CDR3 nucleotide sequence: TGTGCCAGCAGCTTACCCTTCCCCGGGGGAAGCGAGCAGTACTTC. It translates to CASSLPFPGGSEQYF.

CDR3 nucleotides: TGCGCCAGCAGTGAGGGATCCGAGCAGTACTTC. This gives the protein CASSEGSEQYF. The chain recombines TRBV10-2 with TRBJ2-7, with D uncertain. Germline V lookup: CDR1 WSHSY, CDR2 SAAADI. CDR3 size: 11 residues. Trimming left V 2 bases short and J 6 bases short, with 5 bases between.

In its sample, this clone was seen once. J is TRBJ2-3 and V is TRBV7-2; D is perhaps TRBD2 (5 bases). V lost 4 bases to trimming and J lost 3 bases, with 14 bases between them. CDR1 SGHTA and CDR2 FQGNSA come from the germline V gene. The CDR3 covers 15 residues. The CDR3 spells CASSYKAGVTDTQYF. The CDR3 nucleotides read TGTGCCAGCAGCTACAAAGCCGGGGTAACAGATACGCAGTATTTT.

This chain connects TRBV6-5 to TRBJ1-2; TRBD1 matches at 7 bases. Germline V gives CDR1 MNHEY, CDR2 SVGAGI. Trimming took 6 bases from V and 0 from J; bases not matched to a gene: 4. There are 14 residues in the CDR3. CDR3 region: CASSRDRANYGYTF. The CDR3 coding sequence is TGTGCCAGCAGCCGGGACAGAGCTAACTATGGCTACACCTTC.

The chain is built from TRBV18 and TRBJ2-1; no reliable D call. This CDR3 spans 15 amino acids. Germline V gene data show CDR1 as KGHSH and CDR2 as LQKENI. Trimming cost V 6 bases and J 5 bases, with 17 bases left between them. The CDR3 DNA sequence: TGTGCCAGCTCCCCTTTTAATACTGGAAACAATGAGCAGTTCTTC. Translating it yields CASSPFNTGNNEQFF.

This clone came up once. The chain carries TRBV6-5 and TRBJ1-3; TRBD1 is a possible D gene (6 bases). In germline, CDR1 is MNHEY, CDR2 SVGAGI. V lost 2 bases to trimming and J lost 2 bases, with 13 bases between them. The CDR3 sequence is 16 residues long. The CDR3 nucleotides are TGTGCCAGCAGTTACACCCAAGGGGGGGCTGGAAACACCATATATTTT. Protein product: CASSYTQGGAGNTIYF.

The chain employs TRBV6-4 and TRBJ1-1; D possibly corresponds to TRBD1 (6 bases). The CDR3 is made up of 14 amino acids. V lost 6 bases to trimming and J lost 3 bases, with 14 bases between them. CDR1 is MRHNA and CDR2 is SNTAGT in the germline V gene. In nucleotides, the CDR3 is TGTGCCAGCAGGCCGGGACAATGGGACACTGAAGCTTTCTTT. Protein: CASRPGQWDTEAFF.

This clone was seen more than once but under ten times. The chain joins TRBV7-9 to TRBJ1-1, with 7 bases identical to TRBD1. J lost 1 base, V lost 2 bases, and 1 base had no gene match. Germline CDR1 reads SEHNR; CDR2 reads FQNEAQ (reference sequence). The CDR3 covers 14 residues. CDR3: CASSLQGGNTEAFF. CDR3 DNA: TGTGCCAGCAGCTTACAGGGGGGGAACACTGAAGCTTTCTTT.